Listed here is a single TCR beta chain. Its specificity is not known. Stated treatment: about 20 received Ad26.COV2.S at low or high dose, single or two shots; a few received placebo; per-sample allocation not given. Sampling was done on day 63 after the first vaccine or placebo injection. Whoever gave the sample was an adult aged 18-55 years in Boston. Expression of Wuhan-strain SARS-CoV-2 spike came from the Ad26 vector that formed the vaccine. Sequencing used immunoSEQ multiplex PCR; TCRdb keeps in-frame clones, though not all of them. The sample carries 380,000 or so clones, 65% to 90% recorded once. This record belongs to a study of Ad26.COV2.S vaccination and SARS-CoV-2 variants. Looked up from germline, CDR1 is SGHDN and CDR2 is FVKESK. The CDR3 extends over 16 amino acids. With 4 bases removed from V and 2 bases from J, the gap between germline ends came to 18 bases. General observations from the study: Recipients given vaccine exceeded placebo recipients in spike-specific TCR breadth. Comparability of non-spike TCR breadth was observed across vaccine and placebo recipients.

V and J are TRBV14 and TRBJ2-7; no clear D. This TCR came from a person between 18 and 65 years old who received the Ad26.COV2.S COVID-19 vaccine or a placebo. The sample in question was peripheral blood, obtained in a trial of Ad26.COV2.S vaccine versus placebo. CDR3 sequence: CASSLGLTGDTYEQYF. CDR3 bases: TGTGCCAGCAGCCTAGGTTTGACGGGTGATACCTACGAGCAGTACTTC.